A selection of T cell receptor beta chains follows, all from one sample in a study of blood T cell repertoires in COVID-19. The table came from immunoSEQ multiplex PCR; TCRdb's copy has only in-frame clones and leaves some out. The table has 200,000 or so clones, around 84% seen once. Sequencing input: peripheral blood. The receptors stem from a man in his fifties or sixties with acute or convalescent COVID-19. The conserved cysteine and the conserved F or W are not part of the CDR3 here. The order of the fields is clone size, V gene, CDR3 protein. For some rows the clone size is stated as once, few or many, or as a class when expanded; others skip it.

once	TRBV28	ASSPGGGAAYGYT
-	TRBV6-2/TRBV6-3	ASSLQPGGRADTQY
-	TRBV27	ASSPGNYGYT
-	TRBV18	ASSPRFVDSLSGANVLT
-	TRBV6-2/TRBV6-3	ASSPLGQGLSTDTQY
-	TRBV2	ASSATVPNEKLF
-	TRBV28	ASRTGYFGEKLF
once	TRBV7-3	ASSLTSGGPYEQY
-	TRBV19	ASSKTSGTPGDYGYT
-	TRBV28	ASRGLTVNEKLF
few	TRBV7-3	ASSPHSGGYTGELF
few	TRBV7-3	ASSLIPAGHNEQF
-	TRBV28	ASSLAGGPYEQY
-	TRBV7-3	ASSLEDRESLLTDTQY
few	TRBV27	ASSTQGEGETQY
few	TRBV5-1	ASSLDPVGTGALGQY
-	TRBV5-1	ASSAGTGSSGNTIY
-	TRBV6-2/TRBV6-3	ASSSDSGGIYEQY
-	TRBV14	ASSQDPAPYNEQF
-	TRBV18	ASSPPRGGEADTQY
-	TRBV6-6	ASTQLYSNTEAF
-	TRBV20-1	SARVRGEQY
-	TRBV7-8	ASSLVQSRYEQY
-	TRBV9	ASSVAAGGGYGYT
-	TRBV6-6	ASSPDRAYGYT
-	TRBV6-5	ASSTGAYNSPLH
-	TRBV3-1/TRBV3-2	ASSHGNQGGSGNTIY
-	TRBV18	ASSPRTGGYEKLF
few	TRBV6-5	ASSTGGAQPQH
-	TRBV7-9	ASRAGAAYGYT
-	TRBV24-1	ATSDGQAAKTEAF
-	TRBV6-5	ASRGGLAKNIQY
-	TRBV2	ASSGLESGNTIY
-	TRBV28	ASSSRDTAGEKLF